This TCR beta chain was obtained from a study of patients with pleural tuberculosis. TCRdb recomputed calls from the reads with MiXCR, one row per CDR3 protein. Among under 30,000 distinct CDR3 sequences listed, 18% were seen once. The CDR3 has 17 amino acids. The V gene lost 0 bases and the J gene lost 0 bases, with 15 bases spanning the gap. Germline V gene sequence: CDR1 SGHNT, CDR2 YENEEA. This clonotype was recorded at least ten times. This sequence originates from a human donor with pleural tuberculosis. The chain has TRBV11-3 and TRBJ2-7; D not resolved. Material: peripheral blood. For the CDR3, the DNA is TGTGCCAGCAGCTTAGACCAAAATTCTAATACCTCCTACGAGCAGTACTTC. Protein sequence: CASSLDQNSNTSYEQYF.